These 27 T cell receptor beta chains share one sample of origin, sequenced in a study of beta chain features in type 1 diabetes. Findings of the study overall: Shorter TCRB CDR3s, moderately but significantly so, were found in Type 1 diabetes patients in all four CD4+ subsets.

For these TCRs, the target antigens are not known. The entirety of the isolated RNA underwent reverse transcription, so expressed TCRB transcripts were sequenced. Using immunoSEQ multiplex PCR, the repertoire was profiled, and TCRdb retains in-frame clones only, with some absent. The table has 95,000 to 150,000 clones, 16% seen once; the top ten hold under 2.5%. The material sequenced was central memory CD4+ T cells from blood. Receptors were obtained from a man younger than 40 with type 1 diabetes.

This clone was counted between two and nine times. A read error is the likely source, as a far larger clone sits one nucleotide away. This same CDR3 is encoded by further DNA sequences in the sample. This chain connects TRBV7-9 to TRBJ2-7; 7 positions agree with TRBD2. The CDR3 sequence is 16 residues long. CDR1 is SEHNR and CDR2 is FQNEAQ in the germline V gene (reference sequence). J lost 5 bases, V lost 3 bases, and 13 bases had no gene match. The CDR3 nucleotides are TGTGCCAGCAGCTTGAAATGGGCGAGCGGGATCCACGAGCAGTACTTC. This encodes CASSLKWASGIHEQYF.

Many counts were recorded for this clone. The V and J genes are TRBV28 and TRBJ1-5; D gene ambiguous. V lost 8 bases to trimming and J lost 7 bases, with 12 bases between them. The CDR3 sequence is 12 residues long. In germline, CDR1 is MDHEN, CDR2 SYDVKM. The CDR3 protein is CASQGSRQPQHF. The CDR3 DNA follows: TGTGCCAGCCAAGGCTCTAGGCAGCCCCAGCATTTT.

This clone was recorded a few times. The gene calls are TRBV6-6 and TRBJ2-5, with 8 bases fitting TRBD1. Looked up from germline, CDR1 is MNHNY and CDR2 is SVGAGI (reference sequence). The CDR3 sequence is 13 residues long. J gave up 5 bases and V 5 bases, and 4 bases lay outside the gene matches. CDR3 sequence (DNA): TGTGCCAGCAGTCAGGGGGCAGGGGAGACCCAGTACTTC. This translates into CASSQGAGETQYF.

This clone was counted a few times. In DNA, the CDR3 is TGCGCCAGCAGCTTGGCCCCGGGGATGAACACTGAAGCTTTCTTT. Translated: CASSLAPGMNTEAFF. The chain carries TRBV5-1 and TRBJ1-1; D is unclear. The V gene's germline CDR1 is SGHRS and CDR2 YFSETQ. Trimming stripped 0 bases from V and 0 bases from J, with 9 bases between. This CDR3 is built from 15 residues.

The chain links TRBV7-6 to TRBJ1-3, with 7 nucleotides matching TRBD1. The trim removed 2 bases at V and 5 bases at J, leaving 6 bases unmatched. Germline CDR1 is SGHVS and CDR2 is FNYEAQ. CDR3 length: 15 residues. This chain's CDR3 is CASSLIQGGRNTIYF. CDR3 nucleotides: TGTGCCAGCAGCTTAATTCAGGGGGGAAGAAACACCATATATTTT.

This clone was detected a few times. This chain uses TRBV5-1 with TRBJ2-2, with D perhaps TRBD1 (5 bases). V lost 0 bases to trimming and J lost 0 bases, with 9 bases between them. From germline, CDR1 is SGHRS and CDR2 YFSETQ. The CDR3 spans 16 residues. CDR3 bases: TGCGCCAGCAGCTTGGGACAGCTTGCGAACACCGGGGAGCTGTTTTTT. It yields the protein CASSLGQLANTGELFF.

This clone has a handful of counts. The V gene is TRBV5-4, the J gene TRBJ2-6; unclear D gene. Per the germline V gene, CDR1 is SGHNT and CDR2 is YYREEE (reference sequence). V lost 4 bases and J lost 0, with 20 bases in between. The CDR3 consists of 19 residues. CDR3 loop: CASSQDQAGLLSGANVLTF. CDR3 DNA sequence: TGTGCCAGCAGCCAAGATCAGGCAGGATTACTCTCTGGGGCCAACGTCCTGACTTTC. Complete variable domain (other parts from reference TRBV5-4 and TRBJ2-6): ETGVTQSPTHLIKTRGQQVTLRCSSQSGHNTVSWYQQALGQGPQFIFQYYREEENGRGNFPPRFSGLQFPNYSSELNVNALELDDSALYLCASSQDQAGLLSGANVLTFGAGSRLTVL.

V is TRBV29-1 and J is TRBJ2-1; possibly TRBD1 for D (5 bases). V lost 6 bases and J lost 6, with 9 bases in between. CDR3 length: 11 residues. The germline CDR1 and CDR2 sequences are SQVTM and ANQGSEA. The CDR3, as DNA: TGCAGCGTGGGGCGAACCAATGAGCAGTTCTTC. This sequence encodes CSVGRTNEQFF.

Comments on this clone: The same CDR3 arises from other DNA sequences in this sample as well. The rearrangement joins TRBV30 to TRBJ1-5; D unresolved. Germline lookup yields CDR1 GTSNPN and CDR2 SVGIG (reference sequence). The V gene lost 2 bases and the J gene lost 1 base, with 6 bases spanning the gap. The CDR3 contains 13 residues. The CDR3 spells CAWSPDSNQPQHF. The CDR3 nucleotides read TGTGCCTGGAGTCCTGACAGCAATCAGCCCCAGCATTTT.

This clone appeared a few times. The chain is built from TRBV5-1 and TRBJ1-2; no firm D call. Germline V CDR1 and CDR2: SGHRS, YFSETQ. Trimming cost V 0 bases and J 4 bases, with 10 bases left between them. The CDR3 totals 14 residues. CDR3: CASSLGHSFYGYTF. The CDR3 DNA reads TGCGCCAGCAGCTTGGGCCACAGCTTCTATGGCTACACCTTC.

V gene TRBV4-2 combines with J gene TRBJ2-2; possible D gene TRBD2, 5 bases. Germline-derived CDR1 and CDR2 are LGHNA and YNFKEQ. CDR3 length equals 15 residues. The V end was cut by 0 bases, the J end by 5 bases, with 10 bases between. As DNA, the CDR3 is TGTGCCAGCAGCCAAGAAGCGAGGGTTACCGGGGAGCTGTTTTTT. This translates into CASSQEARVTGELFF.

The rearrangement uses TRBV25-1 and TRBJ2-7; the D call may be TRBD1 or TRBD2 (6 bases each). V lost 4 bases, J lost 3 bases, and 16 bases lay in between. The CDR3 is 15 amino acids. CDR1 is MGHDK, CDR2 SYGVNS, per germline. The CDR3 region is CASSGTGSEGYEQYF. In DNA form, the CDR3 reads TGTGCCAGCAGTGGAACAGGGTCGGAGGGCTACGAGCAGTACTTC.

This clone appeared a single time. This chain links TRBV11-2 with TRBJ2-5; D is tentatively TRBD1 or TRBD2 (5 bases each). The germline V gene has CDR1 SGHAT and CDR2 FQNNGV. Deletions cut 1 base from V and 4 bases from J, with 16 bases between. The CDR3 runs to 16 residues. The CDR3, as DNA: TGTGCCAGCAGCTTAGGCGGCAGGGCGAGGGTAGAGACCCAGTACTTC. Protein: CASSLGGRARVETQYF.

This clone was counted between two and nine times. The genes are TRBV7-8 and TRBJ2-7, with D unresolved. The CDR3 length is 12 residues. V gave up 1 base and J gave up 6 bases, with 7 bases separating them. Germline V CDR1 and CDR2: SGHVS, FQNEAQ. CDR3 nucleotide sequence: TGTGCCAGCAGCTTAGGATCATTCGAGCAGTACTTC. Its protein product is CASSLGSFEQYF.

The chain recombines TRBV5-1 with TRBJ1-1, with D unresolved. V was clipped by 4 bases and J by 1 base, with 11 bases between them. This CDR3 comprises 14 residues. Germline V lookup: CDR1 SGHRS, CDR2 YFSETQ. CDR3 residues: CASSTYTENTEAFF. The CDR3 DNA sequence: TGCGCCAGCAGCACCTATACGGAGAACACTGAAGCTTTCTTT.

Only a few counts were recorded for this clone. This rearrangement joins TRBV7-6 to TRBJ2-2, with D unclear. V shed 5 bases and J shed 1 base, with 20 bases lying between them. Germline CDR1 SGHVS, CDR2 FNYEAQ. The CDR3 is 18 residues long. The CDR3 DNA follows: TGTGCCAGCAGCCCTACGAACCGAGCTTCTCTGAACACCGGGGAGCTGTTTTTT. It translates to CASSPTNRASLNTGELFF.

This clone has a count of ten or more. Other DNA sequences in the sample encode the same CDR3. The chain recombines TRBV4-3 with TRBJ2-5; D unclear. The germline V gene encodes CDR1 LGHNA and CDR2 YSLEER. The V end was cut by 0 bases, the J end by 1 base, with 0 bases between. The CDR3 spans 12 residues. The CDR3 bases are TGCGCCAGCAGCCAAGACCAAGAGACCCAGTACTTC. This encodes CASSQDQETQYF.

This clone showed up just a few times. The chain couples TRBV28 to TRBJ2-7; D is perhaps TRBD1 (6 bases). The V end was cut by 3 bases, the J end by 7 bases, with 22 bases between. The CDR3 runs to 16 residues. Germline V gene data show CDR1 as MDHEN and CDR2 as SYDVKM. The CDR3 is CASSLLQGNPWEEQYF. The CDR3 bases are TGTGCCAGCAGTTTGTTACAGGGCAATCCCTGGGAGGAGCAGTACTTC.

This clone was counted only a few times. The chain combines TRBV5-1 with TRBJ2-1, with D possibly matching TRBD1 (5 bases). This CDR3 contains 14 residues. Looked up from germline, CDR1 is SGHRS and CDR2 is YFSETQ. The germline V and J ends were trimmed by 0 bases and 10 bases, with 14 bases remaining between them. The CDR3, as DNA: TGCGCCAGCAGCTTGGGTCAGGGTTGGGGCGAGCAGTTCTTC. Its protein product is CASSLGQGWGEQFF.

The rearrangement uses TRBV5-1 and TRBJ2-7; D ambiguous. Looked up from germline, CDR1 is SGHRS and CDR2 is YFSETQ. V lost 2 bases, J lost 3 bases, and 0 bases lay in between. The CDR3 is 10 amino acids. CDR3 sequence (DNA): TGCGCCAGCAGCTTCTACGAGCAGTACTTC. It specifies CASSFYEQYF.

This clone came up a few times. This chain connects TRBV18 to TRBJ2-5; no clear D. V lost 3 bases, J lost 4 bases, and 6 bases lay in between. The CDR3 contains 12 residues. Germline-derived CDR1 and CDR2 are KGHSH and LQKENI. CDR3 loop: CASSPIGETQYF. As DNA, the CDR3 is TGTGCCAGCTCACCGATAGGAGAGACCCAGTACTTC.

The V call is TRBV7-3, the J call TRBJ2-1, with D possibly being TRBD1 (6 bases). Germline V gene data show CDR1 as SGHTA and CDR2 as FQGTGA. V lost 4 bases and J 6 bases, leaving 7 bases between the germline ends. The CDR3 runs 12 residues. CDR3 DNA: TGTGCCAGCAGCTCACAGGGCAATGAGCAGTTCTTC. It encodes CASSSQGNEQFF. Variable domain in full (rest from reference TRBV7-3 and TRBJ2-1): GAGVSQTPSNKVTEKGKYVELRCDPISGHTALYWYRQSLGQGPEFLIYFQGTGAADDSGLPNDRFFAVRPEGSVSTLKIQRTERGDSAVYLCASSSQGNEQFFGPGTRLTVL.

This CDR3 is CASGSVGAGELFF. The CDR3 nucleotides read TGTGCTAGTGGATCCGTTGGGGCCGGGGAGCTGTTTTTT. This sequence joins TRBV12-5 and TRBJ2-2; D unclear. Trimming removed 6 bases at V and 6 bases at J, with 11 bases between. The CDR3 has 13 residues. Germline V CDR1 and CDR2: LGHNT, FRNRAP.

There are a few counts of this clone. The chain uses TRBV7-2 and TRBJ2-1; D is unresolved. This CDR3 has 12 residues. Trimming took off 6 bases at V and 0 bases at J, with 3 bases between the two ends. CDR1 and CDR2 (germline): SGHTA, FQGNSA. The chain's CDR3 is CASSLSYNEQFF. The CDR3 DNA reads as TGTGCCAGCAGTCTCTCCTACAATGAGCAGTTCTTC.

V usage is TRBV6-5 and J usage is TRBJ1-2, with TRBD1 matching 8 bases. The CDR3 is 15 residues long. Per the germline V gene, CDR1 is MNHEY and CDR2 is SVGAGI. Unmatched junction bases numbered 13, after V lost 5 bases and J lost 8 bases. The CDR3 nucleotides are TGTGCCAGCAGTCCTCTTACTGGACAGGGTGAAGGCTACACCTTC. Its protein is CASSPLTGQGEGYTF.

This clone came up many times. V gene TRBV15 combines with J gene TRBJ2-3; D call uncertain. V was trimmed by 0 bases and J by 11 bases, leaving 9 bases between them. The germline CDR1 and CDR2 sequences are LNHNV and YYDKDF (reference sequence). The CDR3 extends over 12 amino acids. CDR3 DNA sequence: TGTGCCACCAGCAGAGATTTGGTAGTGCAGTATTTT. Its protein product is CATSRDLVVQYF.

The chain has TRBV11-3 and TRBJ2-7; D unclear. CDR3 size: 13 residues. V was shortened by 5 bases and J by 1 base, with 9 bases between the two germline ends. Germline V gene lookup returns CDR1 SGHNT and CDR2 YENEEA. The CDR3 DNA is TGTGCCAGCAGCCCCCGCGGATCCTACGAGCAGTACTTC. Protein product: CASSPRGSYEQYF. Variable domain in full (rest from reference TRBV11-3 and TRBJ2-7): EAGVVQSPRYKIIEKKQPVAFWCNPISGHNTLYWYLQNLGQGPELLIRYENEEAVDDSQLPKDRFSAERLKGVDSTLKIQPAELGDSAVYLCASSPRGSYEQYFGPGTRLTVT.